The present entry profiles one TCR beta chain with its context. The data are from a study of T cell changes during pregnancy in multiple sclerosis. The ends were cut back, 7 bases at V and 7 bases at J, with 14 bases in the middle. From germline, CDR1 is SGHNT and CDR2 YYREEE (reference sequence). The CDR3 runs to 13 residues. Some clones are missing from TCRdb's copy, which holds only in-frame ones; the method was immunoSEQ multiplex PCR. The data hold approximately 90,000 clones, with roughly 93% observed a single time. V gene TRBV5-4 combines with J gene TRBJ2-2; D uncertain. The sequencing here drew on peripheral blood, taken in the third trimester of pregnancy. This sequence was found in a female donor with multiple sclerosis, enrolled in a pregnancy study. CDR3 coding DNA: TGTGCCAGCGCATCCACATCCTTCGGGGAGCTGTTTTTT. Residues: CASASTSFGELFF.